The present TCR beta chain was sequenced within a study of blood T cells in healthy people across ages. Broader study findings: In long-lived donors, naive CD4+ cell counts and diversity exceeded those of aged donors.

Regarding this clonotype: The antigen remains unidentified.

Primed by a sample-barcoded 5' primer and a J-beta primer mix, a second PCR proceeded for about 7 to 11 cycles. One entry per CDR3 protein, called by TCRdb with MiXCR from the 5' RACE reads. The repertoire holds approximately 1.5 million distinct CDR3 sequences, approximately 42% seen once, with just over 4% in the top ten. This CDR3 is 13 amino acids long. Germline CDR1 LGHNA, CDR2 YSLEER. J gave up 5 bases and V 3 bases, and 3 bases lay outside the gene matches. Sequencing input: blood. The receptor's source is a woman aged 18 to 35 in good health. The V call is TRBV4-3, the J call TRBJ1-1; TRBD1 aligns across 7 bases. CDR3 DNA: TGCGCCAGCAGCCAGTACAGGGGAACTGAAGCTTTCTTT. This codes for CASSQYRGTEAFF.